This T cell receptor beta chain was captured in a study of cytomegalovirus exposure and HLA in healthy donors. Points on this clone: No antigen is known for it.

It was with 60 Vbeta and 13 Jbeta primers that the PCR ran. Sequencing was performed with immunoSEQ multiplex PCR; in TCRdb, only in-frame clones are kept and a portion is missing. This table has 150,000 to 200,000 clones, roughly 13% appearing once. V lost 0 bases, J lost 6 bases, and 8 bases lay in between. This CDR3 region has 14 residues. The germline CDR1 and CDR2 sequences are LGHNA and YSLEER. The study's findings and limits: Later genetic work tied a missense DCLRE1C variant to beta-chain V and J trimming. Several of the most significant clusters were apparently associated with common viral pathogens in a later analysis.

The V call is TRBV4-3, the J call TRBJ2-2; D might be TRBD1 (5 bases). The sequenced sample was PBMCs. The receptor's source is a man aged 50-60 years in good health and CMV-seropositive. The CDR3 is CASSQDQGAGELFF. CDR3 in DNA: TGCGCCAGCAGCCAAGATCAGGGCGCCGGGGAGCTGTTTTTT.